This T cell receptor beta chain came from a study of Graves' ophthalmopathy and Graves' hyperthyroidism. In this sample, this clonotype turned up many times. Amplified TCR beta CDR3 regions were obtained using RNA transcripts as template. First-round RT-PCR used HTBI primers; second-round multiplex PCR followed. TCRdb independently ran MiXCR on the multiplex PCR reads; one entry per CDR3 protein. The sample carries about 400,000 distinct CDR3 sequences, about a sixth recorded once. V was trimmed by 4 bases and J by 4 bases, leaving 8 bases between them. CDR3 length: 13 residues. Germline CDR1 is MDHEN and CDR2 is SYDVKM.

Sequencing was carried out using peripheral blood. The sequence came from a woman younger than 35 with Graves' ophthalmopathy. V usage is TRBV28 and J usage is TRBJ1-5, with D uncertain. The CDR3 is CASSSGINQPQHF. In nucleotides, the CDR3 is TGTGCCAGCAGTTCCGGTATAAATCAGCCCCAGCATTTT.